This paragraph reports one TCR beta chain. The target antigen is unknown. The sample is drawn from a study of cytomegalovirus exposure and HLA in healthy donors. Study-level points and caveats: Looking again later, the authors saw that most CMV-associated TCR beta chains seemed HLA-restricted. Reportedly, a later analysis found an Asian-associated ancestry cluster had fewer N-insertions than the approximately 670-donor mean.

The CDR3 totals 16 residues. V lost 5 bases and J lost 5; bases outside the gene matches: 6. The germline V gene encodes CDR1 MDHEN and CDR2 SYDVKM. Both 60 Vbeta primers and 13 Jbeta primers went into the PCR. Sequenced by immunoSEQ multiplex PCR; TCRdb stores in-frame clones only, minus some. The repertoire holds about 140,000 clones, with around 75% as singletons. This chain links TRBV28 with TRBJ2-1, with 13 bases matching TRBD2. Sequencing was done on a sample of PBMCs. The receptor was isolated from a female donor in good health and CMV-seronegative. The CDR3 reads CASSQGTSGENNEQFF. CDR3 nucleotide sequence: TGTGCCAGCAGTCAGGGGACTAGCGGGGAAAACAATGAGCAGTTCTTC.